What follows are 8 T cell receptor beta chains derived from one specimen sequenced in a study of cytomegalovirus exposure and HLA in healthy donors. Primers for the PCR totalled 60 Vbeta and 13 Jbeta. Repertoires were generated with immunoSEQ multiplex PCR, while TCRdb's copy carries only in-frame clones and drops some. Of about 200,000 clones listed, around 80% were seen once; the top ten hold around a sixth. The sample consisted of PBMCs. Source of these receptors: a man aged 40-50 years in good health and CMV-seronegative.

The V and J genes are TRBV7-9 and TRBJ2-3, with 11 bases identical to TRBD2. The CDR3 spans 17 residues. Germline CDR1 reads SEHNR; CDR2 reads FQNEAQ (reference sequence). The trim removed 1 base at V and 4 bases at J, leaving 7 bases unmatched. CDR3 coding DNA: TGTGCCAGCAGCTTAGAGTGGTCTAGCGGGGGGTCAGATACGCAGTATTTT. Protein sequence: CASSLEWSSGGSDTQYF.

CDR3 bases: TGTGCCAGCAGGGGGACTGGGGGGGAGCAGTACTTC. Its protein is CASRGTGGEQYF. J is TRBJ2-7 and V is TRBV28, with a possible D match to TRBD2 (6 bases). V shed 6 bases and J shed 7 bases, with 13 bases lying between them. The germline CDR1 and CDR2 sequences are MDHEN and SYDVKM. There are 12 residues in the CDR3. Together with reference TRBV28 and TRBJ2-7, the CDR3 gives the full variable domain: DVKVTQSSRYLVKRTGEKVFLECVQDMDHENMFWYRQDPGLGLRLIYFSYDVKMKEKGDIPEGYSVSREKKERFSLILESASTNQTSMYLCASRGTGGEQYFGPGTRLTVT.

V and J are TRBV12-5 and TRBJ1-5, with a tentative D call TRBD1 (5 bases). The CDR3 consists of 17 residues. Per germline, CDR1 LGHNT and CDR2 FRNRAP. V was cut by 0 bases and J by 0 bases, with 12 bases left in between. The CDR3 region has the DNA TGTGCTAGTGGTTTGGTACGATCAGGGATTAGCAATCAGCCCCAGCATTTT. As protein: CASGLVRSGISNQPQHF.

The V gene is TRBV2, the J gene TRBJ2-3; 11 nucleotides match TRBD2. Germline CDR1 SNHLY, CDR2 FYNNEI. The length of the CDR3 is 16 residues. V dropped 6 bases and J dropped 6; count of bases not matched to a gene: 11. The CDR3 loop reads CASRRLLAGVSDTQYF. CDR3 DNA: TGTGCCAGCAGGAGACTACTAGCGGGGGTGTCGGATACGCAGTATTTT.

This clone was recorded only once. The V gene is TRBV7-6, the J gene TRBJ2-1, with 8 bases that match TRBD2. Trimming at V came to 2 bases and at J to 7 bases, leaving 7 bases not matched to a gene. This CDR3 comprises 15 residues. From germline, CDR1 is SGHVS and CDR2 FNYEAQ. CDR3 region: CASSLSGGVLNEQFF. The CDR3 nucleotides are TGTGCCAGCAGCTTATCGGGGGGGGTATTGAATGAGCAGTTCTTC.

This chain links TRBV27 with TRBJ2-2; D may be TRBD1 (6 bases). CDR1 is MNHEY, CDR2 SMNVEV, per germline (reference sequence). The CDR3 spans 15 residues. Trimming stripped 7 bases from V and 0 bases from J, with 12 bases between. The CDR3 loop reads CASTPGTSNTGELFF. CDR3 bases: TGTGCCAGCACCCCCGGGACATCGAACACCGGGGAGCTGTTTTTT.

Concerning this clone: At one boundary the junction diverges from the germline segment, which might be a read error. In DNA form, the CDR3 reads TGTACCAGCAGCTTCGGTGTCGGGGGAGCTGAAGCTTTCTTT. Translation: CTSSFGVGGAEAFF. The chain has TRBV5-6 and TRBJ1-1, with D possibly being TRBD1 (5 bases). The CDR3 spans 14 residues. The germline V gene encodes CDR1 SGHDT and CDR2 YYEEEE.

The chain combines TRBV7-3 with TRBJ2-7; D not certain. The germline gives CDR1 SGHTA, CDR2 FQGTGA. Between the trimmed V and J ends, which lost 5 bases and 0 bases, there was a span of 14 bases. CDR3 size: 15 residues. The CDR3 sequence: CASSPDWVFSYEQYF. As DNA, the CDR3 is TGTGCCAGCAGCCCCGACTGGGTATTCTCCTACGAGCAGTACTTC.